This TCR beta chain was sequenced for a study of monozygotic twins with inflammatory bowel disease. Points from the study as a whole: Telling apart the different T cell subtypes was not possible.

With respect to this clonotype: As yet, its antigen is unknown.

There are 16 residues in the CDR3. Germline lookup yields CDR1 MGHRA and CDR2 YSYEKL. Two nested PCRs, roughly 16 and 10 cycles, amplified TCRalpha and TCRbeta cDNA. Reanalyzing the 5' RACE reads, TCRdb keeps one entry per CDR3 protein, without DNA. The sample has fewer than 550,000 distinct CDR3 sequences. The clonotype was recovered from a human donor with ulcerative colitis or Crohn's disease, or a healthy co-twin of an affected twin (not recorded which). This chain connects TRBV4-1 to TRBJ2-2. The sample comprised blood. The CDR3 is CASSQDRAANTGELFF.